This T cell receptor beta chain was documented in a study of blood T cell repertoires in COVID-19. Study in general: Whether acute or convalescent, the COVID-19 samples came from the United States, Italy and Spain.

This clone was detected a few times. Clones were sequenced by immunoSEQ multiplex PCR, and TCRdb holds only the in-frame ones, with some missing. The sample lists about 110,000 clones, more than 65% seen once, with 3.8% in the top ten. Germline lookup yields CDR1 SEHNR and CDR2 FQNEAQ (reference sequence). Trimming removed 5 bases from V and 12 bases from J, with 17 bases in between. This CDR3 spans 13 amino acids. This clonotype was sampled from a woman aged 80 or older with acute or convalescent COVID-19. The gene calls are TRBV7-9 and TRBJ2-1; no clear D gene. Specimen: peripheral blood. CDR3 nucleotides: TGTGCCAGCAGCCCCCAGGCCGGTCATGGGCAGTTCTTC. It specifies CASSPQAGHGQFF.